This record concerns one T cell receptor (beta chain) sequence. This record comes from a study of cytomegalovirus exposure and HLA in healthy donors. Per the germline V gene, CDR1 is GTSNPN and CDR2 is SVGIG (reference sequence). CDR3 length equals 15 residues. V shed 0 bases, J shed 5 bases, and the junction held 6 bases outside the gene matches. With 60 Vbeta and 13 Jbeta primers, the PCR was carried out. The protocol was immunoSEQ multiplex PCR, while the TCRdb copy is restricted to in-frame clones and leaves out a portion. The sample consists of 79,000 or so clones, over 65% of them appearing once.

The rearrangement uses TRBV30 and TRBJ2-5; the match to TRBD2 covers 10 bases. Source material: PBMCs. The source is a woman in her forties in good health and CMV-seropositive. CDR3 sequence (DNA): TGTGCCTGGAGTGTAGCCTCTAGCGGGGGCGAGACCCAGTACTTC. Its translation is CAWSVASSGGETQYF.